This TCR beta chain derives from a study of blood T cell repertoires in COVID-19. The wider study: From the United States, Italy and Spain came samples of acute and convalescent COVID-19.

The germline V gene has CDR1 LNHDA and CDR2 SQIVND (reference sequence). The CDR3 covers 15 residues. V lost 3 bases, J lost 5 bases, and 17 bases lay in between. Source study methods: Quantification of nucleated cells was approximated via reference gene primer amplification. TCRdb's copy holds only in-frame clones and misses some; the assay was immunoSEQ multiplex PCR. From that table come the V and J calls and clone size; the DNA was used to work out D and trimming. The table includes some 150,000 clones, roughly 86% detected once. The chain has TRBV19 and TRBJ2-7; weak D call: TRBD1 (5 bases). The sequence derives from a human donor in a cohort sampled during active COVID-19. Sequenced material: peripheral blood. The CDR3 here is CASSMALYRSNEQYF. CDR3 bases: TGTGCCAGTAGTATGGCGTTATACAGGTCAAACGAGCAGTACTTC.